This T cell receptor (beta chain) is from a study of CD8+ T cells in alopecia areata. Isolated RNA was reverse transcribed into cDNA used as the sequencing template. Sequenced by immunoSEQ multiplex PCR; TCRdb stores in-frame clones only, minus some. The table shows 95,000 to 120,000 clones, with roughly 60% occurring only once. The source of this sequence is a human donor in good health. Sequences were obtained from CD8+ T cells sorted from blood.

The CDR3 loop is CASSGIYEQYF. In DNA form, the CDR3 reads TGTGCCAGCAGTGGGATATACGAGCAGTACTTC. The chain has TRBV25-1 and TRBJ2-7; D not certain. The CDR3 extends over 11 amino acids. CDR1 is MGHDK, CDR2 SYGVNS, per germline. Trimming removed 4 bases from V and 4 bases from J, with 5 bases in between.